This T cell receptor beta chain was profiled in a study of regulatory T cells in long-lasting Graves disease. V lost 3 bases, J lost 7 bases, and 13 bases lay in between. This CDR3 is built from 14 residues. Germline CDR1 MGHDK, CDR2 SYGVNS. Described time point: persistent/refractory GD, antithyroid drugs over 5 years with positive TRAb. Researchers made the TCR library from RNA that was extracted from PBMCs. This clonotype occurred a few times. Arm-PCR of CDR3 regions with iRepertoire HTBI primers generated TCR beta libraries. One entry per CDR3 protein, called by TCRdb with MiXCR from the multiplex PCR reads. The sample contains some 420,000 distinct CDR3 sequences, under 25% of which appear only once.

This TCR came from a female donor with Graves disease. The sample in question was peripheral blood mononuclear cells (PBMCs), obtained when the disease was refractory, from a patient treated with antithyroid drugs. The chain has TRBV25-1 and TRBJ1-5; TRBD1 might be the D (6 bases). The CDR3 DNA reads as TGTGCCAGCAGTGAGACAGGTTCCGGGCAGCCCCAGCATTTT. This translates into CASSETGSGQPQHF.